This T cell receptor beta chain was found in a study of graft-versus-host responses after intestinal transplantation. Across the whole study: Recipients had multivisceral, liver-intestinal, or isolated intestinal transplants. Every one of the recipients received anti-thymocyte globulin induction and afterwards took tacrolimus and steroids for approximately 3 years.

TCRdb's copy holds only in-frame clones and misses some; the assay was immunoSEQ multiplex PCR. The sample consists of 35,000 to 45,000 clones, approximately 93% of them appearing once. The ends lost 4 bases at V and 11 bases at J; junction bases unmatched: 14. Germline loops: CDR1 LGHNA, CDR2 YNFKEQ. The CDR3 loop spans 15 amino acids. Comment on this clone: Its antigen is not known.

Whole-study results and caveats: Recipient marrow showed GvH clones, some seen first in ileum or blood. Subjects displaying graft-donor T cell macrochimerism possessed elevated graft-versus-host to host-versus-graft clonal ratios inside allografts.

The clonotype was recovered from a human donor who was the organ donor for an intestinal transplant. This material consisted of unstimulated CD4+ T cells sorted from spleen or lymph node cells, taken before transplant. The chain uses TRBV4-2 and TRBJ1-1, with TRBD1 matching 9 bases. CDR3 DNA sequence: TGTGCCAGCAGCCTCTTAGCACAGGGGGCGAGGACGGCTTTCTTT. Amino acid sequence: CASSLLAQGARTAFF.